This T cell receptor (beta chain) was recovered during a study of T cell responses to AZD1222 COVID-19 vaccine. Regarding this clone: Antigen: not known.

The germline CDR1 and CDR2 sequences are SNHLY and FYNNEI. The CDR3 runs 19 residues. Trimming cost V 8 bases and J 3 bases; bases outside gene matches: 21. Some clones are missing from TCRdb's copy, which holds only in-frame ones; the method was immunoSEQ multiplex PCR. Seen here are around 100,000 clones, just over 85% observed once, and the top ten hold more than 1.2%. Study-level findings and limits: Unmutated variant regions are reportedly targeted by nearly half of spike-specific TCRs. Seropositivity was recorded at baseline in only five to seven AZD1222 recipients.

J is TRBJ2-1 and V is TRBV2; 8 nucleotides align to TRBD2. The clonotype originates from an adult in good health. This specimen consisted of peripheral blood, obtained on day 0 of AZD1222 vaccination. CDR3 DNA sequence: TGTGCCAGCGGTCGGTTTTGGAGCGGGAGTTTATTTGGCTACAATGAGCAGTTCTTC. It codes for CASGRFWSGSLFGYNEQFF.